The present T cell receptor (beta chain) was sequenced within a study of T cell responses to AZD1222 COVID-19 vaccine. Study-level findings and limits: The donor cohort was predominantly white British with a female majority, and clonal diversity may have been underestimated.

A word on this clone: Its target is not known.

The CDR3 contains 19 residues. Germline CDR1 is WNHNN and CDR2 is SYGVQD (reference sequence). V was cut by 2 bases and J by 0 bases, with 17 bases left in between. This table comes from immunoSEQ multiplex PCR, and its TCRdb copy is limited to in-frame clones, with some not included. This table has roughly 140,000 clones, about nine tenths appearing once. The receptor was isolated from an adult in good health. The sequenced sample was peripheral blood, obtained on day 0 of AZD1222 vaccination. The genes are TRBV10-1 and TRBJ2-6; D might be TRBD1 (6 bases). The CDR3 nucleotides read TGCGCCAGCAGTGAGCCGAGGGACAAACCAAACTCTGGGGCCAACGTCCTGACTTTC. It specifies CASSEPRDKPNSGANVLTF.